A single sample gave rise to the 30 T cell receptor beta chains below, sequenced in a study of CD8 T cells in ankylosing spondylitis. In TCRdb, the 5' RACE reads were re-called with MiXCR into one record per CDR3 protein. Of 200,000 to 300,000 distinct CDR3 sequences in the sample, approximately 24% were seen once. Specimen: blood, either unsorted or a sorted T cell fraction (not recorded which). All receptors derive from a male donor with ankylosing spondylitis or in good health (not recorded which).

In its sample, this clonotype was seen many times. The rearrangement uses TRBV2 and TRBJ2-7; 8 bases fit TRBD2. The CDR3 spans 13 residues. The V segment lost 11 bases and the J segment 6 bases; nucleotides outside the gene matches: 12. CDR1 is SNHLY, CDR2 FYNNEI, per germline. The CDR3 reads CAEAGREGGEQYF. In DNA, the CDR3 is TGTGCCGAAGCAGGACGGGAGGGCGGCGAGCAGTACTTC.

The rearrangement uses TRBV9 and TRBJ1-5; no firm D call. This CDR3 region has 15 residues. Germline CDR1 is SGDLS and CDR2 is YYNGEE. V was trimmed by 3 bases and J by 1 base, leaving 11 bases between them. CDR3 DNA sequence: TGTGCCAGCAGCGAGCAAGGGTTAAGCAATCAGCCCCAGCATTTT. As protein: CASSEQGLSNQPQHF.

The V gene is TRBV25-1, the J gene TRBJ2-1, with 8 bases aligning to TRBD2. Germline CDR1 is MGHDK and CDR2 is SYGVNS. The V segment lost 2 bases and the J segment 8 bases; nucleotides outside the gene matches: 11. The CDR3 contains 16 residues. Written as DNA, the CDR3 is TGTGCCAGCAGTGAAGCAGCGGGGGCAGGGAGAGATGAGCAGTTCTTC. It codes for CASSEAAGAGRDEQFF.

This clonotype was observed many times. The chain uses TRBV3-1 and TRBJ2-1; D is uncertain. From germline, CDR1 is LGHDT and CDR2 YNNKEL (reference sequence). Trimming stripped 3 bases from V and 3 bases from J, with 9 bases between. There are 14 residues in the CDR3. The CDR3 loop is CASSQDHSYNEQFF. For the CDR3, the DNA is TGTGCCAGCAGCCAGGATCACAGCTACAATGAGCAGTTCTTC.

At least ten counts were recorded for this clonotype. The chain couples TRBV5-1 to TRBJ1-1; TRBD1 might be the D (5 bases). Germline V gives CDR1 SGHRS, CDR2 YFSETQ. The CDR3 runs to 14 residues. V was clipped by 4 bases and J by 1 base, with 11 bases between them. In nucleotides, the CDR3 is TGCGCCAGCAGCCGACTGGGGCAGAACACTGAAGCTTTCTTT. This translates into CASSRLGQNTEAFF.

This clonotype is a singleton in its sample. The chain carries TRBV6-2 or TRBV6-3 and TRBJ2-7, with D perhaps matching TRBD1 (6 bases). The CDR3 spans 14 residues. Trimming cost V 6 bases and J 5 bases, with 17 bases left between them. From germline, CDR1 is MNHEY and CDR2 SVGEGT. The CDR3 loop reads CASRHRDNLNEQYF. The CDR3 nucleotides read TGTGCCAGCAGGCACCGGGACAACCTGAACGAGCAGTACTTC.

This clonotype was recorded many times. The chain combines TRBV7-9 with TRBJ1-3, with D hard to call. V shed 10 bases and J shed 3 bases, with 16 bases lying between them. CDR3 size: 14 residues. Germline CDR1 is SEHNR and CDR2 is FQNEAQ (reference sequence). In nucleotides, the CDR3 is TGTGCCACCCGAGAAAGGGTTTATGGAAACACCATATATTTT. Translated, it gives CATRERVYGNTIYF.

The rearrangement joins TRBV4-2 to TRBJ1-6; D is unclear. CDR3 length: 13 amino acids. Germline V gene sequence: CDR1 LGHNA, CDR2 YNFKEQ. V was cut by 0 bases and J by 6 bases, with 3 bases left in between. CDR3 DNA sequence: TGTGCCAGCAGCCAAGAGGTTAATTCACCCCTCCACTTT. This encodes CASSQEVNSPLHF.

This clonotype appeared a few times. This chain joins TRBV20-1 and TRBJ1-1; D uncertain. V lost 2 bases, J lost 1 base, and 8 bases lay in between. From germline, CDR1 is DFQATT and CDR2 SNEGSKA (reference sequence). The CDR3 is made up of 13 amino acids. The CDR3 protein is CSARRWTNTEAFF. CDR3 sequence (DNA): TGCAGTGCTAGACGGTGGACGAACACTGAAGCTTTCTTT.

This clonotype has more than one count but fewer than ten. The chain combines TRBV20-1 with TRBJ1-6; the match to TRBD1 covers 9 bases. Germline assignment: CDR1 DFQATT and CDR2 SNEGSKA (reference sequence). CDR3 length: 13 residues. The J segment lost 7 bases and the V segment lost 4 bases, leaving 2 bases of the junction unmatched. CDR3 loop: CSANTGGNSPLHF. CDR3 nucleotide sequence: TGCAGTGCTAACACAGGGGGCAATTCACCCCTCCACTTT.

This clonotype was picked up many times. The V and J genes are TRBV12-3 or TRBV12-4 and TRBJ2-2; D call uncertain. V lost 6 bases and J 0 bases, leaving 8 bases between the germline ends. The CDR3 loop spans 14 amino acids. CDR3: CASRQLANTGELFF. The CDR3, as DNA: TGTGCCAGCAGACAGCTGGCGAACACCGGGGAGCTGTTTTTT.

The rearrangement links TRBV10-3 to TRBJ2-1, with unresolved D. Germline values: CDR1 ENHRY, CDR2 SYGVKD. The CDR3 is 15 amino acids. Trimming removed 3 bases from V and 0 bases from J, with 9 bases in between. CDR3 DNA sequence: TGTGCCATCAGTGACAGGTCAAACTCCTACAATGAGCAGTTCTTC. Its translation: CAISDRSNSYNEQFF.

The genes are TRBV20-1 and TRBJ1-2; D is unresolved. V shed 7 bases and J shed 2 bases, with 8 bases lying between them. Germline V gene data show CDR1 as DFQATT and CDR2 as SNEGSKA (reference sequence). The CDR3 covers 11 residues. CDR3 sequence (DNA): TGCAGTGTATGGCGAAACTATGGCTACACCTTC. Amino acids: CSVWRNYGYTF.

This clonotype appeared a few times. The chain has TRBV10-3 and TRBJ2-1; tentative D call: TRBD2 (5 bases). Trimming removed 9 bases from V and 10 bases from J, with 22 bases in between. Germline lookup yields CDR1 ENHRY and CDR2 SYGVKD. The CDR3 has 14 residues. As DNA, the CDR3 is TGTGCCATATCGATGTCCCGCGGGTATTGGGAGCAGTTCTTC. This codes for CAISMSRGYWEQFF.

Only a few counts were recorded for this clonotype. This chain connects TRBV20-1 to TRBJ2-1; D is possibly TRBD1 (7 bases). CDR1 is DFQATT and CDR2 is SNEGSKA in the germline V gene (reference sequence). The CDR3 extends over 16 amino acids. Trimming took 0 bases from V and 6 from J, leaving 18 bases between them. CDR3 in amino acids: CSARDHGQGGRNEQFF. Written as DNA, the CDR3 is TGCAGTGCTAGAGATCACGGGCAGGGGGGTCGCAATGAGCAGTTCTTC.

The CDR3 DNA follows: TGTGCCAGCAGCCAAGATGCGAGGATACCCCTCCACTTT. This encodes CASSQDARIPLHF. V usage is TRBV14 and J usage is TRBJ1-6; D gene ambiguous. This CDR3 region has 13 residues. Trimming pared 0 bases from V and 12 bases from J, leaving 9 bases between. Germline CDR1 is SGHDN and CDR2 is FVKESK.

This clonotype was recorded at least ten times. The chain carries TRBV20-1 and TRBJ2-1, with D hard to call. With 3 bases removed from V and 7 bases from J, the gap between germline ends came to 10 bases. CDR3 size: 12 residues. Germline V gives CDR1 DFQATT, CDR2 SNEGSKA (reference sequence). CDR3 region: CSASVDRNEQFF. In DNA, the CDR3 is TGCAGTGCTAGCGTCGACCGGAATGAGCAGTTCTTC.

The chain recombines TRBV7-6 with TRBJ2-5; maybe TRBD2 (7 bases). V lost 3 bases to trimming and J lost 4 bases, with 15 bases between them. The germline CDR1 and CDR2 sequences are SGHVS and FNYEAQ. The CDR3 is 15 residues long. The CDR3 region is CASSFPGGGGETQYF. The CDR3 DNA sequence: TGTGCCAGCAGCTTTCCGGGGGGCGGGGGAGAGACCCAGTACTTC.

This clonotype was seen many times. This chain uses TRBV10-3 with TRBJ2-7; D is perhaps TRBD1 or TRBD2 (5 bases each). This CDR3 is 12 amino acids long. Germline lookup yields CDR1 ENHRY and CDR2 SYGVKD. The V end was cut by 6 bases, the J end by 0 bases, with 6 bases between. CDR3 loop: CAIRRGSYEQYF. In DNA form, the CDR3 reads TGTGCCATCAGGAGGGGCTCCTACGAGCAGTACTTC.

The V and J genes are TRBV29-1 and TRBJ2-6, with TRBD1 identical over 12 bases. This CDR3 is built from 19 residues. CDR1 and CDR2 (germline): SQVTM, ANQGSEA. V was clipped by 3 bases and J by 1 base; unmatched bases: 10. The CDR3 here is CSVEAPGTGGRSGANVLTF. The CDR3 bases are TGCAGCGTTGAGGCGCCCGGGACAGGGGGCCGATCTGGGGCCAACGTCCTGACTTTC.

The chain employs TRBV20-1 and TRBJ2-3; 8 bases are shared with TRBD2. The CDR3 is 16 residues long. After removal of 1 base from V and 3 bases from J, the junction contained 9 bases not matched to a gene. The germline gives CDR1 DFQATT, CDR2 SNEGSKA (reference sequence). The CDR3 nucleotides are TGCAGTGCTAGAGGGACGGGGGGGGCCTCTACAGATACGCAGTATTTT. Its protein is CSARGTGGASTDTQYF.

This clonotype showed up many times. The chain is built from TRBV20-1 and TRBJ1-4, with D possibly matching TRBD1 (6 bases). Germline CDR1 DFQATT, CDR2 SNEGSKA (reference sequence). The V end was cut by 0 bases, the J end by 3 bases, with 14 bases between. The CDR3 consists of 16 residues. The CDR3 DNA follows: TGCAGTGCTAGAGATATGGGAACAGGGCCTAATGAAAAACTGTTTTTT. This sequence encodes CSARDMGTGPNEKLFF.

This clonotype occurred a few times. This chain connects TRBV5-6 to TRBJ2-3; 7 bases match TRBD1. Looked up from germline, CDR1 is SGHDT and CDR2 is YYEEEE. Trimming took 1 base from V and 3 from J; bases not matched to a gene: 5. CDR3 length: 15 residues. As DNA, the CDR3 is TGTGCCAGCAGCTTGAGGGGGCAAGTGACAGATACGCAGTATTTT. It is translated as CASSLRGQVTDTQYF.

The chain links TRBV18 to TRBJ2-2; 7 nucleotides match TRBD1. CDR1 is KGHSH and CDR2 is LQKENI in the germline V gene. V lost 6 bases and J lost 0; bases outside the gene matches: 4. This CDR3 is 15 amino acids long. The CDR3 is CASSWDSSNTGELFF. The CDR3 DNA sequence: TGTGCCAGCTCTTGGGACAGCTCGAACACCGGGGAGCTGTTTTTT.

This clonotype was detected a few times. The CDR3 here is CSARGLATDTQYF. The CDR3 nucleotides are TGCAGTGCTAGAGGACTAGCAACAGATACGCAGTATTTT. V is TRBV20-1 and J is TRBJ2-3; 7 bases map to TRBD2. CDR1 is DFQATT, CDR2 SNEGSKA, per germline (reference sequence). This CDR3 has 13 residues. V was clipped by 1 base and J by 3 bases; unmatched bases: 1.

This clonotype was counted ten times or more. The chain links TRBV20-1 to TRBJ2-3; D gene uncertain. The CDR3 consists of 13 residues. V lost 3 bases, J lost 7 bases, and 14 bases lay in between. Germline V gene sequence: CDR1 DFQATT, CDR2 SNEGSKA (reference sequence). The CDR3 DNA is TGCAGTGCTAGCGCCATCCCAAGGAATACGCAGTATTTT. This translates into CSASAIPRNTQYF.

The gene calls are TRBV6-5 and TRBJ1-1; D not certain. The CDR3 is 15 amino acids. V was clipped by 0 bases and J by 1 base, with 9 bases between them. From germline, CDR1 is MNHEY and CDR2 SVGAGI. The chain's CDR3 is CASSYSRQQNTEAFF. Written as DNA, the CDR3 is TGTGCCAGCAGTTACTCTCGGCAACAGAACACTGAAGCTTTCTTT.

This clonotype has at least ten counts. This sequence joins TRBV5-1 and TRBJ2-2; D gene uncertain. V was pared by 1 base and J by 7 bases, with 8 bases between. The CDR3 is made up of 13 amino acids. CDR1 and CDR2 from the germline V gene are SGHRS and YFSETQ. The CDR3 DNA follows: TGCGCCAGCAGCTTGATGATCGGCGGGGAGCTGTTTTTT. Translating gives CASSLMIGGELFF.

This clonotype came up many times. This chain connects TRBV10-3 to TRBJ2-7; D uncertain. Deletions cut 6 bases from V and 2 bases from J, with 11 bases between. Germline-derived CDR1 and CDR2 are ENHRY and SYGVKD. The CDR3 loop spans 13 amino acids. The CDR3, as DNA: TGTGCCATCAGGGAAGACGCAACCTACGAGCAGTACTTC. The encoded protein is CAIREDATYEQYF.

V gene TRBV2 combines with J gene TRBJ1-6, with D hard to call. Per the germline V gene, CDR1 is SNHLY and CDR2 is FYNNEI. V shed 7 bases and J shed 0 bases, with 10 bases lying between them. The CDR3 is 15 amino acids. The CDR3 sequence: CASMLYDSYNSPLHF. The CDR3, as DNA: TGTGCCAGCATGCTTTATGACTCCTATAATTCACCCCTCCACTTT.